These 20 T cell receptor beta chains came from one sample sequenced in a study of spatial heterogeneity in lung cancer (dated by TCRdb to about 2019). The time point label, read with the paper, signifies: sample taken at primary tumor resection. Libraries came from 5' RACE. Instrument used: NextSeq 500. TCRdb reprocessing: public reads trimmed at Q25 with fastp, clones called with MiXCR, in-frame beta chains kept. When rows share a CDR3 protein, they turn into one entry using the most common DNA and genes. The sample profile shows tens of thousands of distinct CDR3 sequences; less than 6.5% of them were found once. Of the sample, 20% to 30% falls within the top ten clones. The input for sequencing was PBMCs, taken at surgery. The receptors here all came from a female donor with early-stage non-small cell lung cancer.

Points on this clonotype: One end of the junction is discordant with germline, which a read error may explain. The chain is built from TRBV6-5 and TRBJ2-6; TRBD2 might be the D (5 bases). Per germline, CDR1 MNHEY and CDR2 SVGAGI. The CDR3 loop spans 17 amino acids. CDR3 sequence: CASSDSLRGSGANVLTF. CDR3 bases: TGTGCCAGCAGTGACTCCTTACGGGGCTCTGGGGCCAACGTCCTGACTTTC.

The chain couples TRBV6-1 to TRBJ1-1, with D hard to call. The CDR3 is 12 residues long. V lost 11 bases to trimming and J lost 4 bases, with 14 bases between them. From germline, CDR1 is MNHNS and CDR2 SASEGT. The CDR3 is CAVPKGSTEAFF. In DNA, the CDR3 is TGTGCCGTACCTAAGGGTTCCACTGAAGCTTTCTTT.

This clonotype was seen repeatedly, ten times or more. V and J are TRBV5-1 and TRBJ2-7; D is unclear. Trimming shortened V by 4 bases and J by 0 bases, and 11 bases separated the two germline ends. The CDR3 runs to 14 residues. Germline CDR1 SGHRS, CDR2 YFSETQ. The CDR3, as DNA: TGCGCCAGCAGCCCGGACCAATACTCCTACGAGCAGTACTTC. Translated: CASSPDQYSYEQYF. The variable domain in full, with the rest retrieved from reference TRBV5-1 and TRBJ2-7, is KAGVTQTPRYLIKTRGQQVTLSCSPISGHRSVSWYQQTPGQGLQFLFEYFSETQRNKGNFPGRFSGRQFSNSRSEMNVSTLELGDSALYLCASSPDQYSYEQYFGPGTRLTVT.

This clonotype was detected many times. The V and J genes are TRBV21-1 and TRBJ1-3; the table's TRBD1 call for D was not verified on the DNA. TRBV21-1 is reported as a pseudogene. The CDR3 consists of 17 residues. CDR3 region: CASSRGPLRSSGNTIYF. CDR3 bases: TGTGCCAGCAGCAGGGGGCCCCTTCGGAGCTCTGGAAACACCATATATTTT.

This clonotype was seen repeatedly, ten times or more. The V gene is TRBV11-3, the J gene TRBJ2-3; D is undetermined. V shed 0 bases and J shed 4 bases, with 5 bases lying between them. The CDR3 length is 13 residues. CDR1 is SGHNT, CDR2 YENEEA, per germline. The CDR3 DNA follows: TGTGCCAGCAGCTTAGATAGGGCAGATACGCAGTATTTT. Its protein is CASSLDRADTQYF.

This chain joins TRBV20-1 and TRBJ2-3, with TRBD2 matching 9 bases. J lost 1 base, V lost 5 bases, and 10 bases had no gene match. CDR3 length equals 16 residues. Germline V CDR1 and CDR2: DFQATT, SNEGSKA (reference sequence). The CDR3 DNA reads as TGCAGTGCTCGGGACCAGTGGACTAGCGGCACAGATACGCAGTATTTT. Residues: CSARDQWTSGTDTQYF.

This clonotype was counted only a few times. The J gene is TRBJ2-1, the V gene TRBV3-1; perhaps TRBD2 as D (7 bases). The V gene's germline CDR1 is LGHDT and CDR2 YNNKEL (reference sequence). V lost 1 base to trimming and J lost 9 bases, with 16 bases between them. This CDR3 has 15 residues. This chain's CDR3 is CASSQGLGGLGEQFF. The CDR3 bases are TGTGCCAGCAGCCAAGGTCTGGGGGGGCTTGGTGAGCAGTTCTTC.

This clonotype was recorded many times. The chain uses TRBV20-1 and TRBJ1-2; tentatively, D is TRBD1 (5 bases). This CDR3 has 16 residues. Deletions cut 0 bases from V and 7 bases from J, with 21 bases between. Germline CDR1 reads DFQATT; CDR2 reads SNEGSKA (reference sequence). CDR3 protein: CSARDFGSGGEPGYTF. The CDR3 DNA reads as TGCAGTGCTAGAGATTTTGGCTCGGGGGGGGAGCCTGGCTACACCTTC.

This clonotype was counted many times. The chain is built from TRBV3-1 and TRBJ2-7; no firm D call. Trimming removed 1 base at V and 2 bases at J, with 12 bases between. CDR3 size: 15 residues. Germline CDR1 is LGHDT and CDR2 is YNNKEL (reference sequence). The CDR3 DNA is TGTGCCAGCAGCCAAGGGTTCTTTGGCACCTACGAGCAGTACTTC. Its protein product is CASSQGFFGTYEQYF.

This clonotype was found a few times. V usage is TRBV6-6 and J usage is TRBJ2-5; the D gene could be TRBD1 or TRBD2 (5 bases each). This CDR3 comprises 16 residues. The ends were cut back, 8 bases at V and 5 bases at J, with 24 bases in the middle. Germline V gene data show CDR1 as MNHNY and CDR2 as SVGAGI (reference sequence). CDR3 loop: CASLLGNRRGPETQYF. Written as DNA, the CDR3 is TGTGCCAGCCTTCTTGGGAACCGTAGGGGACCGGAGACCCAGTACTTC.

This clonotype was recorded many times. The chain uses TRBV12-3 or TRBV12-4 and TRBJ2-2; D not resolved. The V gene lost 0 bases and the J gene lost 7 bases, with 9 bases spanning the gap. The CDR3 loop spans 14 amino acids. The CDR3 here is CASSLALRVGELFF. The CDR3 DNA sequence: TGTGCCAGCAGTTTAGCGCTAAGGGTCGGGGAGCTGTTTTTT.

V is TRBV5-1 and J is TRBJ1-1; weak D call: TRBD1 (6 bases). V was shortened by 4 bases and J by 4 bases, with 11 bases between the two germline ends. Germline V gene lookup returns CDR1 SGHRS and CDR2 YFSETQ. CDR3 length: 13 amino acids. DNA of the CDR3: TGCGCCAGCAGCCGCGGACAGCGCACTGAAGCTTTCTTT. As protein: CASSRGQRTEAFF.

At least ten counts were recorded for this clonotype. The chain employs TRBV5-1 and TRBJ2-1; 7 bases fit TRBD1. CDR3 size: 14 residues. V gave up 4 bases and J gave up 6 bases; unmatched junction bases: 7. Germline-derived CDR1 and CDR2 are SGHRS and YFSETQ. CDR3 DNA sequence: TGCGCCAGCAGCATCTCGACAGGGCTCAATGAGCAGTTCTTC. Amino acids: CASSISTGLNEQFF.

By sample share, this clonotype is medium-sized. This chain links TRBV20-1 with TRBJ1-1; TRBD1 matches at 7 bases. CDR3 length: 13 residues. Germline V lookup: CDR1 DFQATT, CDR2 SNEGSKA (reference sequence). The CDR3 loop is CRVNRGADTEAFF. CDR3 DNA: TGCAGGGTCAACAGGGGCGCGGACACTGAAGCTTTCTTT.

This clonotype was observed at least ten times. The chain has TRBV2 and TRBJ2-3, with 11 nucleotides matching TRBD2. Germline V lookup: CDR1 SNHLY, CDR2 FYNNEI. This CDR3 has 17 residues. The trim removed 8 bases at V and 0 bases at J, leaving 10 bases unmatched. CDR3 residues: CASAMASGGLSTDTQYF. The DNA of the CDR3 is TGTGCCAGCGCGATGGCTAGCGGGGGGCTAAGCACAGATACGCAGTATTTT.

The J gene is TRBJ1-1, the V gene TRBV20-1; 10 bases match TRBD1. The V and J ends lost 3 bases and 5 bases, in that order; junction bases with no gene match: 3. Germline V CDR1 and CDR2: DFQATT, SNEGSKA (reference sequence). This CDR3 spans 13 amino acids. The CDR3 region is CSARGQGKTEAFF. CDR3 nucleotide sequence: TGCAGTGCTAGGGGACAGGGGAAAACTGAAGCTTTCTTT.

This clonotype was counted between two and nine times. The chain joins TRBV6-1 to TRBJ1-5; 8 bases align to TRBD1. The germline V gene encodes CDR1 MNHNS and CDR2 SASEGT. This CDR3 region has 15 residues. V shed 3 bases, J shed 1 base, and the junction held 2 bases outside the gene matches. CDR3 protein: CASSDRGLSNQPQHF. The CDR3 nucleotides are TGTGCCAGCAGTGACAGGGGGCTCAGCAATCAGCCCCAGCATTTT.

This clonotype appeared many times. This chain uses TRBV30 with TRBJ2-3; 10 positions agree with TRBD2. Germline V gives CDR1 GTSNPN, CDR2 SVGIG (reference sequence). The CDR3 runs 15 residues. V gave up 5 bases and J gave up 2 bases; unmatched junction bases: 7. The DNA for the CDR3 is TGTGCCTGGGATATTAGCGGGGGGATCACAGATACGCAGTATTTT. Translated, it gives CAWDISGGITDTQYF.

At least ten counts were recorded for this clonotype. The genes are TRBV12-3 or TRBV12-4 and TRBJ1-4; D is perhaps TRBD1 (6 bases). This CDR3 is 15 amino acids long. Trimming left V 6 bases short and J 8 bases short, with 19 bases between. The CDR3 DNA is TGTGCCAGCAGCCTCGGGGGCGGGATTGCGGAAAAACTGTTTTTT. It specifies CASSLGGGIAEKLFF.

There are many counts of this clonotype. This chain links TRBV5-1 with TRBJ1-1; a possible D gene is TRBD1 (5 bases). The CDR3 loop spans 13 amino acids. The V end was cut by 0 bases, the J end by 7 bases, with 10 bases between. The V gene's germline CDR1 is SGHRS and CDR2 YFSETQ. The CDR3 spells CASSLGTTIEAFF. Written as DNA, the CDR3 is TGCGCCAGCAGCTTGGGGACAACTATTGAAGCTTTCTTT.